This T cell receptor (beta chain) was documented in a study of PD-1 blockade in classical Hodgkin lymphoma. Study results and caveats: Factors driving the repertoire differences, possibly disease activity or prior therapy, remain undefined. Newly diagnosed patients were reported to start with lower TCR diversity than healthy donors.

As for this clone: No antigen is known for it.

Data came from immunoSEQ multiplex PCR; TCRdb stores just in-frame clones and leaves some out. The sample includes 13,000 or so clones, about four fifths seen only once; the top ten take less than 5%. The CDR3 runs 14 residues. Trimming removed 0 bases at V and 2 bases at J, with 7 bases between. In germline, CDR1 is MNHEY, CDR2 SVGAGI. Each patient's relapse followed autologous stem cell transplantation, and brentuximab vedotin exposure varied. Best responses fell into complete response, partial response or progressive disease. This TCR derives from a human donor with classical Hodgkin lymphoma. The material was peripheral blood mononuclear cells (PBMCs), obtained at baseline. The rearrangement links TRBV6-5 to TRBJ2-5; perhaps TRBD1 as D (6 bases). CDR3 loop: CASSYSDRQETQYF. CDR3 DNA: TGTGCCAGCAGTTACTCGGACAGACAAGAGACCCAGTACTTC.